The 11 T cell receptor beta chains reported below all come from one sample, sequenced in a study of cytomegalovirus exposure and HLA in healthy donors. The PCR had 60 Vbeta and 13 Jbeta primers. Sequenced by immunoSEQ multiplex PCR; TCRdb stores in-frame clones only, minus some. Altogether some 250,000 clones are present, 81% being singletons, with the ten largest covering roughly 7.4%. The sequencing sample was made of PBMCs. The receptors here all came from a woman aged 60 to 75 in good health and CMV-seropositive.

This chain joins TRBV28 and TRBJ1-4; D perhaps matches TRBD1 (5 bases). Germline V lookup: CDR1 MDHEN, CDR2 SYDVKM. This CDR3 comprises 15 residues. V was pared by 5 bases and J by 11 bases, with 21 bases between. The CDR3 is CASSPRGRMVGKLFF. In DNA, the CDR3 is TGTGCCAGCAGTCCACGGGGGAGGATGGTGGGCAAACTGTTTTTT. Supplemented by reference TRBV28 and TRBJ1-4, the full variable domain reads DVKVTQSSRYLVKRTGEKVFLECVQDMDHENMFWYRQDPGLGLRLIYFSYDVKMKEKGDIPEGYSVSREKKERFSLILESASTNQTSMYLCASSPRGRMVGKLFFGSGTQLSVL.

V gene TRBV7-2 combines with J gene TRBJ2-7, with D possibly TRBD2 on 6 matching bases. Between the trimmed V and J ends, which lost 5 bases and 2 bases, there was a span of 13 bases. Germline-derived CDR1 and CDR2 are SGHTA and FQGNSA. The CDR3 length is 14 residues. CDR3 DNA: TGTGCCAGCAGCACGGGACTCGTAGCCTACGAGCAGTACTTC. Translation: CASSTGLVAYEQYF.

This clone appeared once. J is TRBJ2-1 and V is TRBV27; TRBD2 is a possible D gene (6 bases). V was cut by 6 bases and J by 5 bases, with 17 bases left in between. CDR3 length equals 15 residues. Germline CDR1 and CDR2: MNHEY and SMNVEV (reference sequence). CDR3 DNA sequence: TGTGCCAGCAGCCGCCTCTTTGGCGGGGACAATGAGCAGTTCTTC. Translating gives CASSRLFGGDNEQFF.

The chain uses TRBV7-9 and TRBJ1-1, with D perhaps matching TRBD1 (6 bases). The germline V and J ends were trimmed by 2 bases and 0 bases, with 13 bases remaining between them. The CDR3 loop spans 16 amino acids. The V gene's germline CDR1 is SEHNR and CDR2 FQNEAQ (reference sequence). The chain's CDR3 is CASSLSGGGLNTEAFF. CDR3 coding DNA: TGTGCCAGCAGCTTATCGGGGGGCGGATTGAACACTGAAGCTTTCTTT.

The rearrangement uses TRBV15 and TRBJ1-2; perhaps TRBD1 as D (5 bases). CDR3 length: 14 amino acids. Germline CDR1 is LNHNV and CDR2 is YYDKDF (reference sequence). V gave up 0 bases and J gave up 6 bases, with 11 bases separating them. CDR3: CATSREQASNGYTF. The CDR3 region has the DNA TGTGCCACCAGCAGAGAACAGGCCTCGAATGGCTACACCTTC.

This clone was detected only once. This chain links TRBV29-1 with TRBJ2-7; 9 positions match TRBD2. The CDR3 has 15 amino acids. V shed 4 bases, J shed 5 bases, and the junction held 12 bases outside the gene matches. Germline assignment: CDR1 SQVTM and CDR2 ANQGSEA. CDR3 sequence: CSVVLTSGPYHEQYF. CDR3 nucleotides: TGCAGCGTTGTACTTACTAGCGGGCCGTACCACGAGCAGTACTTC.

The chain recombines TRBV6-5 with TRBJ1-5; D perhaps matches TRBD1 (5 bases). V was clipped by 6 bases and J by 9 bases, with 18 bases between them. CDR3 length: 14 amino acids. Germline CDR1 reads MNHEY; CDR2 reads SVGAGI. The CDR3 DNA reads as TGTGCCAGCAGGCAACAGGCGCCAGGGTCGCCCCAGCATTTT. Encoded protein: CASRQQAPGSPQHF.

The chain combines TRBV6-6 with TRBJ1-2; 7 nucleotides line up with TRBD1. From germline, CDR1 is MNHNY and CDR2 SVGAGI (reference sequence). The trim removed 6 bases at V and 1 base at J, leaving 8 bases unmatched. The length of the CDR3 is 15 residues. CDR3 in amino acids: CASRHSTGVNYGYTF. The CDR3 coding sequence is TGTGCCAGCAGGCACTCAACAGGGGTTAACTATGGCTACACCTTC.

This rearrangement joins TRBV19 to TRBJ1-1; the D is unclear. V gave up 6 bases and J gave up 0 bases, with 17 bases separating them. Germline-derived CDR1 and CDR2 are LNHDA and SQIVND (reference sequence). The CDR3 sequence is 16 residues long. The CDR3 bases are TGTGCCAGTAGCCCCCCCTTAACTTCCTTGAACACTGAAGCTTTCTTT. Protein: CASSPPLTSLNTEAFF.

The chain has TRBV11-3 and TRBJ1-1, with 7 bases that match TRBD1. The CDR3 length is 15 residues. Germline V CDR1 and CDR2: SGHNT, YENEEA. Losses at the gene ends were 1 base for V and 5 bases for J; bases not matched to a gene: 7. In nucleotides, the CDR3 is TGTGCCAGCAGCTTAGGGTCCGGGACAGCGACTGAAGCTTTCTTT. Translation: CASSLGSGTATEAFF.

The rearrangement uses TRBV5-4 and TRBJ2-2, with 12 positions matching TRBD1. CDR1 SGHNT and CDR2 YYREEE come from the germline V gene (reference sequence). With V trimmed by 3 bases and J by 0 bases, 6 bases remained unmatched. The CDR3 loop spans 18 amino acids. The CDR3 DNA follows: TGTGCCAGCAGCTCATGGGGACAGGGGGCACCGAACACCGGGGAGCTGTTTTTT. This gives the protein CASSSWGQGAPNTGELFF.